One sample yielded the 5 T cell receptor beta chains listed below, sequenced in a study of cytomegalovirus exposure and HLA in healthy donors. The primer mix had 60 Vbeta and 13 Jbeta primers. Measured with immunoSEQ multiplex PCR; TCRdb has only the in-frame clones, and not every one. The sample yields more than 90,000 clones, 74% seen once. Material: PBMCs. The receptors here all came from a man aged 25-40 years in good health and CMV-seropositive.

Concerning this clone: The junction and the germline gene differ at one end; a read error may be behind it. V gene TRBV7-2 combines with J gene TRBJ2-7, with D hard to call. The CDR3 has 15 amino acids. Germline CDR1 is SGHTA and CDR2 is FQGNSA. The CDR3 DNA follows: TGTGCCAGCAGCTTAGAATTCGGTAGCTCCTACGAGCGGTACTTC. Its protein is CASSLEFGSSYERYF. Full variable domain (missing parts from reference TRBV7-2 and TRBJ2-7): GAGVSQSPSNKVTEKGKDVELRCDPISGHTALYWYRQSLGQGLEFLIYFQGNSAPDKSGLPSDRFSAERTGGSVSTLTIQRTQQEDSAVYLCASSLEFGSSYERYFGPGTRLTVT.

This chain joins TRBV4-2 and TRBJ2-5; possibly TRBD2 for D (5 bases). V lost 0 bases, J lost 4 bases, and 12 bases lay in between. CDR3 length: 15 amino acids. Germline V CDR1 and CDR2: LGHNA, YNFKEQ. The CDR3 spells CASSQDEGAAETQYF. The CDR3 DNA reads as TGTGCCAGCAGCCAAGACGAGGGCGCGGCAGAGACCCAGTACTTC.

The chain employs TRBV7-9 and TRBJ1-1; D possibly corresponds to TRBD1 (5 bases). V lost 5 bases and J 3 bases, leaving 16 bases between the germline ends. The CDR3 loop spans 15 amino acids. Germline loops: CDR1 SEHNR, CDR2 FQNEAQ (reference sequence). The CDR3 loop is CASSPSTGTYTEAFF. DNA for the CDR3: TGTGCCAGCAGCCCTTCTACAGGAACCTACACTGAAGCTTTCTTT.

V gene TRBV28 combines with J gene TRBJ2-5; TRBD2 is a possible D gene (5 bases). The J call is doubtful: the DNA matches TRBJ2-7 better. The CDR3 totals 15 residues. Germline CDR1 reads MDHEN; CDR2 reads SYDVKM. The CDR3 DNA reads TGTGCCAGCACCTCGGACTTAAAAAGGGATTACGAGCAGTACTTC. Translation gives CASTSDLKRDYEQYF.

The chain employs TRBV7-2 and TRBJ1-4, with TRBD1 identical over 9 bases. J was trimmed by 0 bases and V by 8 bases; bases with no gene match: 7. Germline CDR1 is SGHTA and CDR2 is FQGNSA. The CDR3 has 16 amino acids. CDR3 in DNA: TGTGCCAGCGGCCAGGACAGGGGACCAACTAATGAAAAACTGTTTTTT. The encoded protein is CASGQDRGPTNEKLFF.